One sample yielded the 16 T cell receptor beta chains listed below, sequenced in a study of blood T cell repertoires in COVID-19. Data came from immunoSEQ multiplex PCR; TCRdb stores just in-frame clones and leaves some out. Among over 100,000 clones listed, 86% were seen once. Sequencing was done on a sample of peripheral blood. These receptors were taken from a man aged 35 to 55 with acute or convalescent COVID-19.

V gene TRBV2 combines with J gene TRBJ1-1; TRBD1 matches at 8 bases. The CDR3 spans 15 residues. CDR1 SNHLY and CDR2 FYNNEI come from the germline V gene. J gave up 7 bases and V 8 bases, and 15 bases lay outside the gene matches. The CDR3: CASWGSGGSADEAFF. For the CDR3, the DNA is TGTGCCAGCTGGGGGTCAGGGGGCTCCGCTGATGAAGCTTTCTTT.

The genes are TRBV6-5 and TRBJ1-1, with D unresolved. The CDR3 contains 12 residues. CDR1 MNHEY and CDR2 SVGAGI come from the germline V gene. V was cut by 8 bases and J by 2 bases, with 9 bases left in between. The CDR3 sequence is CASSGYNTEAFF. CDR3 nucleotide sequence: TGTGCCAGCTCGGGATACAACACTGAAGCTTTCTTT.

This clone was seen a handful of times. The chain recombines TRBV2 with TRBJ1-5; no clear D. CDR3 size: 13 residues. The germline V and J ends were trimmed by 7 bases and 7 bases, with 14 bases remaining between them. Germline assignment: CDR1 SNHLY and CDR2 FYNNEI. The CDR3 sequence is CASKGRHPQPQHF. Here the CDR3 DNA reads TGTGCCAGCAAAGGCAGACATCCCCAGCCCCAGCATTTT.

In this sample, this clone turned up once. The chain couples TRBV6-2 or TRBV6-3 to TRBJ1-1, with 9 bases aligning to TRBD1. This CDR3 contains 16 residues. J gave up 0 bases and V 6 bases, and 8 bases lay outside the gene matches. Germline V gene data show CDR1 as MNHEY and CDR2 as SVGEGT. This CDR3 is CASSPGTGRLNTEAFF. DNA of the CDR3: TGTGCCAGCAGCCCCGGGACAGGGAGATTGAACACTGAAGCTTTCTTT.

The V call is TRBV5-5, the J call TRBJ1-5, with a weak D call TRBD1 (6 bases). The germline V gene has CDR1 SGHKS and CDR2 YYEKEE (reference sequence). Trimming left V 4 bases short and J 3 bases short, with 14 bases between. The CDR3 totals 15 residues. Here the CDR3 reads CASSPGHNVNQPQHF. DNA for the CDR3: TGTGCCAGCAGCCCGGGACACAATGTCAATCAGCCCCAGCATTTT.

The chain employs TRBV2 and TRBJ2-7, with D uncertain. Germline V gene lookup returns CDR1 SNHLY and CDR2 FYNNEI. V lost 6 bases, J lost 0 bases, and 12 bases lay in between. The CDR3 is 14 amino acids. CDR3 bases: TGTGCCAGCAGGAAGGAGCGTAACTCCTACGAGCAGTACTTC. Its protein is CASRKERNSYEQYF.

This clone was counted between two and nine times. V gene TRBV11-3 combines with J gene TRBJ2-3, with 7 bases fitting TRBD1. CDR3 size: 13 residues. After removal of 5 bases from V and 3 bases from J, the junction contained 2 bases not matched to a gene. Germline-derived CDR1 and CDR2 are SGHNT and YENEEA. The CDR3 loop is CASSVQGTDTQYF. The DNA for the CDR3 is TGTGCCAGCAGCGTACAGGGGACAGATACGCAGTATTTT.

The rearrangement joins TRBV7-2 to TRBJ2-5; D may be TRBD1 (5 bases). This CDR3 is built from 15 residues. Per the germline V gene, CDR1 is SGHTA and CDR2 is FQGNSA. V was shortened by 3 bases and J by 4 bases, with 15 bases between the two germline ends. The CDR3 DNA reads as TGTGCCAGCAGCTTCGGATTTAACCAGGGAGAGACCCAGTACTTC. Amino acid sequence: CASSFGFNQGETQYF.

The gene calls are TRBV7-2 and TRBJ2-1, with D tentatively TRBD1 (6 bases). The CDR3 loop spans 15 amino acids. The germline V gene has CDR1 SGHTA and CDR2 FQGNSA. V lost 5 bases and J 0 bases, leaving 11 bases between the germline ends. The chain's CDR3 is CASSPDRSSYNEQFF. The CDR3 coding sequence is TGTGCCAGCAGCCCGGACAGAAGCTCCTACAATGAGCAGTTCTTC.

The chain uses TRBV2 and TRBJ2-7, with D maybe TRBD2 (5 bases). Trimming removed 6 bases from V and 3 bases from J, with 15 bases in between. CDR1 is SNHLY, CDR2 FYNNEI, per germline. The CDR3 totals 14 residues. This CDR3 reads CASSAGVVGYEQYF. The DNA for the CDR3 is TGTGCCAGCAGCGCCGGGGTCGTTGGCTACGAGCAGTACTTC.

The genes are TRBV30 and TRBJ2-3, with TRBD2 matching over 7 bases. With 0 bases clipped from V and 4 bases from J, the junction kept 7 bases outside the gene matches. CDR1 GTSNPN and CDR2 SVGIG come from the germline V gene (reference sequence). The CDR3 is 15 residues long. CDR3 nucleotides: TGTGCCTGGAGTGTACCAGCGGGGTGGTCAGATACGCAGTATTTT. This sequence encodes CAWSVPAGWSDTQYF.

Here the CDR3 DNA reads TGTGCCACCAGTGACCCGACAGCATCTTCCTACAATGAGCAGTTCTTC. Translating gives CATSDPTASSYNEQFF. The rearrangement uses TRBV24-1 and TRBJ2-1, with D perhaps TRBD1 (5 bases). The CDR3 extends over 16 amino acids. The V and J ends lost 4 bases and 1 base respectively, with 13 bases between them. The germline V gene has CDR1 KGHDR and CDR2 SFDVKD.

The V call is TRBV7-8, the J call TRBJ1-4; unclear D gene. V was cut by 6 bases and J by 2 bases, with 10 bases left in between. Germline assignment: CDR1 SGHVS and CDR2 FQNEAQ. The CDR3 runs to 14 residues. CDR3 residues: CASSRGNTNEKLFF. The DNA for the CDR3 is TGTGCCAGCAGTAGAGGAAATACTAATGAAAAACTGTTTTTT. The variable domain in full, with the rest retrieved from reference TRBV7-8 and TRBJ1-4, is GAGVSQSPRYKVAKRGQDVALRCDPISGHVSLFWYQQALGQGPEFLTYFQNEAQLDKSGLPSDRFFAERPEGSVSTLKIQRTQQEDSAVYLCASSRGNTNEKLFFGSGTQLSVL.

This clone was seen just once. The chain is built from TRBV11-2 and TRBJ2-6, with 8 bases matching TRBD1. CDR1 is SGHAT, CDR2 FQNNGV, per germline. CDR3 length: 17 residues. Unmatched junction bases numbered 8, after V lost 7 bases and J lost 0 bases. The CDR3 bases are TGTGCCAGCACCGGGGACAGGAGTTTCTCTGGGGCCAACGTCCTGACTTTC. Encoded protein: CASTGDRSFSGANVLTF.

The genes are TRBV5-4 and TRBJ1-2; D is perhaps TRBD1 (5 bases). V lost 1 base, J lost 6 bases, and 16 bases lay in between. The CDR3 contains 15 residues. Per germline, CDR1 SGHNT and CDR2 YYREEE (reference sequence). In DNA form, the CDR3 reads TGTGCCAGCAGCTTGTCCCAGGGAGGTTGGAATGGCTACACCTTC. This translates into CASSLSQGGWNGYTF.

The V gene is TRBV6-2 or TRBV6-3, the J gene TRBJ1-5; 7 bases fit TRBD1. V lost 5 bases to trimming and J lost 11 bases; unmatched junction nucleotides: 12. Germline V CDR1 and CDR2: MNHEY, SVGEGT. The CDR3 is made up of 14 amino acids. CDR3 sequence reads: CASSGGQLQLAQHF. The DNA of the CDR3 is TGTGCCAGCAGTGGGGGACAGCTCCAGCTTGCCCAGCATTTT.